This TCR beta chain was recovered during a study of blood T cells in healthy people across ages. Turning to the study itself: The template switching approach captured approximately one barcoded beta molecule for every two T cells. Study results and limitations: Higher diversity, along with more naive CD4+ cells, distinguished long-lived donors from aged donors.

In the case of this clonotype: The target antigen is unknown.

It was with a sample-barcoded 5' primer and a J-beta primer mix that a second PCR of about 6 to 11 cycles was run. TCRdb reprocessed the 5' RACE reads via MiXCR and lists one record per CDR3 protein. The sample consists of approximately 1,700,000 distinct CDR3 sequences, more than 35% of them appearing once. This clonotype was sampled from a human donor in good health. Sequencing was done on a sample of blood.

The DNA for the CDR3 is TGTGCCAGCAGCCCGACTAGCGGGGGGGCTTGCGGAGAGCAGTTCTTC. It yields the protein CASSPTSGGACGEQFF. The chain couples TRBV9 to TRBJ2-1; 14 bases are a match to TRBD2. From germline, CDR1 is SGDLS and CDR2 YYNGEE. The CDR3 loop spans 16 amino acids. V was clipped by 4 bases and J by 10 bases; unmatched bases: 10.